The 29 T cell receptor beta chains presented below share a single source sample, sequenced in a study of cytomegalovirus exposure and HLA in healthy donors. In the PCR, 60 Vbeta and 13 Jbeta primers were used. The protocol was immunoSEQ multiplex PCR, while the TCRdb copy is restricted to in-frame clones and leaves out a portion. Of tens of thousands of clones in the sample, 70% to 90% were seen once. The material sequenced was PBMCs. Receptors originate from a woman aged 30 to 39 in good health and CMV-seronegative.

CDR3 in DNA: TGTGCCAGCAGCCGTGGGACAGGAAAGAACACCGGGGAGCTGTTTTTT. Translating gives CASSRGTGKNTGELFF. The V and J genes are TRBV16 and TRBJ2-2; 8 bases line up with TRBD1. In germline, CDR1 is KGHSY, CDR2 FQNENV. J gave up 1 base and V 4 bases, and 5 bases lay outside the gene matches. CDR3 length equals 16 residues.

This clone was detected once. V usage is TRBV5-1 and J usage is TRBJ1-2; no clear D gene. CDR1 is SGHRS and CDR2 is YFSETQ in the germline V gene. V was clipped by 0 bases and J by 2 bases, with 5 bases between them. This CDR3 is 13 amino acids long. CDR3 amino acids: CASSLAQNYGYTF. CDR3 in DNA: TGCGCCAGCAGCTTGGCTCAGAACTATGGCTACACCTTC.

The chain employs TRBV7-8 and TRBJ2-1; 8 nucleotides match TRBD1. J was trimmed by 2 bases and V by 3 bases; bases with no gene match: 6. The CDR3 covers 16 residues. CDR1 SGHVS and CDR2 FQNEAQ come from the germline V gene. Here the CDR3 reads CASSLRQGRTYNEQFF. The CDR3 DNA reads TGTGCCAGCAGCTTGCGACAGGGGAGGACCTACAATGAGCAGTTCTTC.

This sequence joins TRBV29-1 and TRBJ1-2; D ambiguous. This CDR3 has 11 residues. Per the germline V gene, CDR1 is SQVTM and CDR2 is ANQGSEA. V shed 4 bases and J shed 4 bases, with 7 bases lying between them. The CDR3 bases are TGCAGCGTTGTTCGAGGCTATGGCTACACCTTC. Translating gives CSVVRGYGYTF. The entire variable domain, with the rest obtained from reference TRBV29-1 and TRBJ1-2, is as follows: SAVISQKPSRDICQRGTSLTIQCQVDSQVTMMFWYRQQPGQSLTLIATANQGSEATYESGFVIDKFPISRPNLTFSTLTVSNMSPEDSSIYLCSVVRGYGYTFGSGTRLTVV.

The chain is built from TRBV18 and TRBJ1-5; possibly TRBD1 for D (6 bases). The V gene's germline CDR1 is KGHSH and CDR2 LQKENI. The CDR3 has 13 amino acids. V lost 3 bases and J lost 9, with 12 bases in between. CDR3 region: CASSPLDSGPQHF. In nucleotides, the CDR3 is TGTGCCAGCTCACCGCTGGACAGTGGGCCCCAGCATTTT.

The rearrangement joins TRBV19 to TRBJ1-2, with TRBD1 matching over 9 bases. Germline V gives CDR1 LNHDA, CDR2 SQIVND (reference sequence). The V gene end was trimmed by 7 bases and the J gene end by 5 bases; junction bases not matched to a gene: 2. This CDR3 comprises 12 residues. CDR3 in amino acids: CASIGQGYGYTF. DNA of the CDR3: TGTGCCAGTATAGGACAGGGGTATGGCTACACCTTC.

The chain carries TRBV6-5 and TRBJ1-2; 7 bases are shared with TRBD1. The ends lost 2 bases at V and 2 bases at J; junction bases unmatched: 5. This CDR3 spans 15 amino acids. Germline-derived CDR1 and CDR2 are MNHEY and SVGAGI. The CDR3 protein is CASSYGMTGNYGYTF. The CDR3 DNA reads TGTGCCAGCAGTTACGGGATGACAGGGAACTATGGCTACACCTTC.

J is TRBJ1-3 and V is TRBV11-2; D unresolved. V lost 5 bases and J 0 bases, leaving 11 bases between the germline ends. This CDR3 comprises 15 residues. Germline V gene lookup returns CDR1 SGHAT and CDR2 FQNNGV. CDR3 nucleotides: TGTGCCAGCAGCCCAAGTTGGGCCTCTGGAAACACCATATATTTT. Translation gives CASSPSWASGNTIYF.

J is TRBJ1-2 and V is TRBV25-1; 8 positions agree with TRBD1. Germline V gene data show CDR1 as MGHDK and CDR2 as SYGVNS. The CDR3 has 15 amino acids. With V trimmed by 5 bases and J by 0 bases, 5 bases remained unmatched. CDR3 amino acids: CASSMKTGANYGYTF. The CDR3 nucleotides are TGTGCCAGCAGTATGAAGACAGGGGCTAACTATGGCTACACCTTC.

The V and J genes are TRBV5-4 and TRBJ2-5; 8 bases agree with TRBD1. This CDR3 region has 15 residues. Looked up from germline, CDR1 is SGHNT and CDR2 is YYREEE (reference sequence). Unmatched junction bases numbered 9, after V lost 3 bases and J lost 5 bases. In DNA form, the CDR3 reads TGTGCCAGCAGCTCGGGACAGGCGCCCCTCGAGACCCAGTACTTC. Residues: CASSSGQAPLETQYF.

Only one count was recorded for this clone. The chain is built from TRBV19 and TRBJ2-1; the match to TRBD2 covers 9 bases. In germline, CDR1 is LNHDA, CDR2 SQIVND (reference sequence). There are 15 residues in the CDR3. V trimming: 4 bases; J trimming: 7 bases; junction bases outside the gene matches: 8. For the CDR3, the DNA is TGTGCCAGTAGTACTACCGGGACTAGCCCGAATGAGCAGTTCTTC. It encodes CASSTTGTSPNEQFF.

In nucleotides, the CDR3 is TGCAGCGTTGTGCAGGGGGACAAACCCTACGAGCAGTACTTC. This gives the protein CSVVQGDKPYEQYF. The chain is built from TRBV29-1 and TRBJ2-7; 7 positions match TRBD1. This CDR3 spans 14 amino acids. CDR1 SQVTM and CDR2 ANQGSEA come from the germline V gene. Trimming cost V 4 bases and J 2 bases; bases outside gene matches: 8.

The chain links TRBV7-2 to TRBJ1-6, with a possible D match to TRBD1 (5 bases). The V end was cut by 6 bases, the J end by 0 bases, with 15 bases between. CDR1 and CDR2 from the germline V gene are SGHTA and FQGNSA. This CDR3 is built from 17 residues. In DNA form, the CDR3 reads TGTGCCAGCAGATTATCAGGGATCGGCTCCTATAATTCACCCCTCCACTTT. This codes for CASRLSGIGSYNSPLHF. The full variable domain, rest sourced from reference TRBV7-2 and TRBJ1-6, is GAGVSQSPSNKVTEKGKDVELRCDPISGHTALYWYRQSLGQGLEFLIYFQGNSAPDKSGLPSDRFSAERTGGSVSTLTIQRTQQEDSAVYLCASRLSGIGSYNSPLHFGNGTRLTVT.

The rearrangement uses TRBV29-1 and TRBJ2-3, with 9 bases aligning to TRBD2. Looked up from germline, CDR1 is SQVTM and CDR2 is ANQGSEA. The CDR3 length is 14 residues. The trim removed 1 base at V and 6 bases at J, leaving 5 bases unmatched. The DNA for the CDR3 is TGCAGCGTTGAAGCGACTAGCGGCGGCGATACGCAGTATTTT. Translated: CSVEATSGGDTQYF.

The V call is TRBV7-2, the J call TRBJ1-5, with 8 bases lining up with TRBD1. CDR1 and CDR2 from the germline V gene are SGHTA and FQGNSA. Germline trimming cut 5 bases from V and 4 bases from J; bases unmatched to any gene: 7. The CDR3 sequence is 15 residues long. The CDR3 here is CASSPETGANQPQHF. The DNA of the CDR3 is TGTGCCAGCAGCCCCGAGACAGGGGCTAATCAGCCCCAGCATTTT.

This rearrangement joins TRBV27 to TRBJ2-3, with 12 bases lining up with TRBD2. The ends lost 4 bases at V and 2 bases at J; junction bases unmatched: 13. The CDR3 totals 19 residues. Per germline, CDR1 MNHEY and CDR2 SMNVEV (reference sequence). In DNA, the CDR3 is TGTGCCAGCAGTTCCCTTACTACCCTAGCGGGGGGGGACACAGATACGCAGTATTTT. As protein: CASSSLTTLAGGDTDTQYF.

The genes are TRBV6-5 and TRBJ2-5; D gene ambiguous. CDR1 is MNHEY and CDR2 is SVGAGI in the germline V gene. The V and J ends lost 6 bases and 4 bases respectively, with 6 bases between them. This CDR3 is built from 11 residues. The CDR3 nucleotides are TGTGCCAGCAGCTCAGGAGAGACCCAGTACTTC. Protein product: CASSSGETQYF.

The CDR3 loop reads CASLSGATNTGELFF. The CDR3 DNA reads as TGTGCCAGCCTTAGCGGGGCCACGAACACCGGGGAGCTGTTTTTT. This chain connects TRBV7-2 to TRBJ2-2; 8 bases align to TRBD2. This CDR3 spans 15 amino acids. Trimming took 8 bases from V and 0 from J; bases not matched to a gene: 5. Germline V lookup: CDR1 SGHTA, CDR2 FQGNSA.

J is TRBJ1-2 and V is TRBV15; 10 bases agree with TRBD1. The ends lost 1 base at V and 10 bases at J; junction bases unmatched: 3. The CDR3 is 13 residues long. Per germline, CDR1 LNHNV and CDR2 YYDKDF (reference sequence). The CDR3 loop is CATSRAGTGDYTF. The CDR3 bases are TGTGCCACCAGCAGAGCTGGGACAGGGGACTACACCTTC.

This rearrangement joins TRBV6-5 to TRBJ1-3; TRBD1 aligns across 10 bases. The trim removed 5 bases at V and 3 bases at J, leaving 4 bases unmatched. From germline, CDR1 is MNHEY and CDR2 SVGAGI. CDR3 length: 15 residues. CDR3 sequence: CASSGDRGFGNTIYF. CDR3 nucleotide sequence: TGTGCCAGCAGTGGGGACAGGGGATTTGGAAACACCATATATTTT.

CDR3 coding DNA: TGTGCCAGCAGCTCCTCCGGGACAGGGGCCCACGAGCAGTACTTC. As protein: CASSSSGTGAHEQYF. The genes are TRBV9 and TRBJ2-7, with 10 bases that match TRBD1. The CDR3 has 15 residues. V was clipped by 4 bases and J by 5 bases; unmatched bases: 9. CDR1 SGDLS and CDR2 YYNGEE come from the germline V gene.

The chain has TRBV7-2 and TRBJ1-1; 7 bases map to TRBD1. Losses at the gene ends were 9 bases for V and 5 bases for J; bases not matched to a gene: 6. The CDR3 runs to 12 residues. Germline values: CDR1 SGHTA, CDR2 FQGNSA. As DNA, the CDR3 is TGTGCCAGTAAACAGGGGAGGACTGAAGCTTTCTTT. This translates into CASKQGRTEAFF.

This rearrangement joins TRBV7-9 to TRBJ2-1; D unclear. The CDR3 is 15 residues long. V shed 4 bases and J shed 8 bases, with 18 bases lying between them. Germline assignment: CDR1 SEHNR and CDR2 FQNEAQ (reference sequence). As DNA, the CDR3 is TGTGCCAGCAGCTCCCCAGGTTTTGGCTTCTATGAGCAGTTCTTC. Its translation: CASSSPGFGFYEQFF.

CDR3 bases: TGTGCCAGCAGTGCTCGACAGGTTTCAGGAAACACCATATATTTT. Its translation: CASSARQVSGNTIYF. The genes are TRBV2 and TRBJ1-3; D is possibly TRBD1 (6 bases). The CDR3 consists of 15 residues. The V end lost 4 bases, the J end lost 4 bases, and 14 bases lay between the germline ends. Germline loops: CDR1 SNHLY, CDR2 FYNNEI.

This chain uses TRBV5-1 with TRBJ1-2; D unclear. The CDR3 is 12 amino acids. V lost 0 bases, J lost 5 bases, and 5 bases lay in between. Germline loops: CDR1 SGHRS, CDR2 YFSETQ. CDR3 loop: CASSLDRYGYTF. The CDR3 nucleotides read TGCGCCAGCAGCTTGGACCGGTATGGCTACACCTTC.

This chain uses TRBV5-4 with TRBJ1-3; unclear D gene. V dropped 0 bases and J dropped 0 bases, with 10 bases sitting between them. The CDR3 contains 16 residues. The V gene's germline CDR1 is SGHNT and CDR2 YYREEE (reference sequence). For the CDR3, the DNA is TGTGCCAGCAGCTTGGGGGCAGATTACTCTGGAAACACCATATATTTT. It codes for CASSLGADYSGNTIYF. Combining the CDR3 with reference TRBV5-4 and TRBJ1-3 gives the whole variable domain ETGVTQSPTHLIKTRGQQVTLRCSSQSGHNTVSWYQQALGQGPQFIFQYYREEENGRGNFPPRFSGLQFPNYSSELNVNALELDDSALYLCASSLGADYSGNTIYFGEGSWLTVV.

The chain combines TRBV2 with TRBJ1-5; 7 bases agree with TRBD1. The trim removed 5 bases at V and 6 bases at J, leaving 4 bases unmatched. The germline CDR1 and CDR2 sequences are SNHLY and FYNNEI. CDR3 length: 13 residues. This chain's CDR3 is CASSTYRGQPQHF. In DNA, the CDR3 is TGTGCCAGCAGTACCTACAGGGGTCAGCCCCAGCATTTT.

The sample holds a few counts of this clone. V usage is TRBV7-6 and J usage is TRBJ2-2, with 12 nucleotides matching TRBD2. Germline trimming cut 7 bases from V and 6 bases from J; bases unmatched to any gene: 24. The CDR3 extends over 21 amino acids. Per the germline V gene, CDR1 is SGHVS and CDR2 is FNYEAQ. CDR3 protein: CASTKYPGTSGSTSRAGELFF. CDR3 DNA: TGTGCCAGCACGAAGTACCCCGGGACTAGCGGGTCCACGTCGAGGGCCGGGGAGCTGTTTTTT.

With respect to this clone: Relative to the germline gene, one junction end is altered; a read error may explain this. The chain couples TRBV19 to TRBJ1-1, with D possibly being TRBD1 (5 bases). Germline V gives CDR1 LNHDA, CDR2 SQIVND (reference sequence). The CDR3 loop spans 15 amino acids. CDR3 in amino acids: CANSFPRGGDTEAFF. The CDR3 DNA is TGTGCCAATAGTTTTCCCCGGGGAGGGGATACTGAAGCTTTCTTT.